Each of the 28 T cell receptor beta chains below was sequenced from the same sample in a study of blood T cell repertoires in COVID-19. The assay was immunoSEQ multiplex PCR, and TCRdb's table has in-frame clones only and misses some. The sample shows 100,000 to 150,000 clones, about 70% of them seen only once. The specimen was peripheral blood. Receptor source: a woman in her 70s with acute or convalescent COVID-19.

The chain recombines TRBV7-9 with TRBJ2-1; tentative D call: TRBD1 (6 bases). With 3 bases removed from V and 8 bases from J, the gap between germline ends came to 14 bases. The CDR3 extends over 14 amino acids. CDR1 and CDR2 from the germline V gene are SEHNR and FQNEAQ (reference sequence). CDR3 sequence: CASSLDSPGDEQFF. CDR3 coding DNA: TGTGCCAGCAGCTTGGACAGCCCTGGTGATGAGCAGTTCTTC.

This chain uses TRBV5-1 with TRBJ2-6, with D possibly being TRBD1 (6 bases). Germline V gene lookup returns CDR1 SGHRS and CDR2 YFSETQ. Trimming cost V 0 bases and J 0 bases, with 7 bases left between them. The CDR3 sequence is 16 residues long. The CDR3 DNA follows: TGCGCCAGCAGCTTGGCACAGGGCTCTGGGGCCAACGTCCTGACTTTC. This encodes CASSLAQGSGANVLTF.

The V gene is TRBV19, the J gene TRBJ1-2; D is undetermined. This CDR3 comprises 18 residues. The germline V gene encodes CDR1 LNHDA and CDR2 SQIVND (reference sequence). V lost 4 bases and J lost 0, with 21 bases in between. The chain's CDR3 is CASSTVLTIFSSNYGYTF. The CDR3 coding sequence is TGTGCCAGTAGTACGGTCCTAACCATATTCTCTTCTAACTATGGCTACACCTTC.

The CDR3 region has the DNA TGTGCCAGCAGCCGAGCACGGACTAGCGGCCCGGGGTCCCAGTACTTC. Protein product: CASSRARTSGPGSQYF. The chain couples TRBV7-8 to TRBJ2-5; 10 positions agree with TRBD2. Per the germline V gene, CDR1 is SGHVS and CDR2 is FQNEAQ. The junction had 15 bases not matched to a gene; V was cut back by 5 bases and J by 9 bases. The CDR3 is 16 amino acids. Filled out from reference TRBV7-8 and TRBJ2-5, the complete variable domain reads GAGVSQSPRYKVAKRGQDVALRCDPISGHVSLFWYQQALGQGPEFLTYFQNEAQLDKSGLPSDRFFAERPEGSVSTLKIQRTQQEDSAVYLCASSRARTSGPGSQYFGPGTRLLVL.

The chain combines TRBV19 with TRBJ1-2; tentative D call: TRBD1 (6 bases). Germline V gene lookup returns CDR1 LNHDA and CDR2 SQIVND (reference sequence). Trimming shortened V by 6 bases and J by 8 bases, and 16 bases separated the two germline ends. The length of the CDR3 is 13 residues. Written as DNA, the CDR3 is TGTGCCAGTAGCCGACAGGCCTCCAACGGCTACACCTTC. It encodes CASSRQASNGYTF. Complete variable domain (other parts from reference TRBV19 and TRBJ1-2): DGGITQSPKYLFRKEGQNVTLSCEQNLNHDAMYWYRQDPGQGLRLIYYSQIVNDFQKGDIAEGYSVSREKKESFPLTVTSAQKNPTAFYLCASSRQASNGYTFGSGTRLTVV.

The V call is TRBV12-3 or TRBV12-4, the J call TRBJ2-7; no clear D gene. CDR3 size: 13 residues. Trimming left V 5 bases short and J 9 bases short, with 17 bases between. The CDR3 loop is CASSPRTPGAQYF. The CDR3 region has the DNA TGTGCCAGCAGTCCCCGTACCCCCGGTGCGCAGTACTTC.

This chain uses TRBV15 with TRBJ2-1, with D unclear. Germline CDR1 and CDR2: LNHNV and YYDKDF (reference sequence). V shed 3 bases and J shed 5 bases, with 11 bases lying between them. The CDR3 sequence is 14 residues long. This chain's CDR3 is CATSSHSTDNEQFF. Written as DNA, the CDR3 is TGTGCCACCAGCAGTCATAGTACGGACAATGAGCAGTTCTTC.

As DNA, the CDR3 is TGCGCCAGCAGCCAAGCCTGGGGGACAGGTTACGAGCAGTACTTC. Protein: CASSQAWGTGYEQYF. The chain links TRBV4-1 to TRBJ2-7; 8 nucleotides agree with TRBD1. CDR3 length equals 15 residues. The ends lost 1 base at V and 4 bases at J; junction bases unmatched: 6. CDR1 and CDR2 from the germline V gene are MGHRA and YSYEKL.

The V gene is TRBV10-1, the J gene TRBJ1-5; D is ambiguous. V was pared by 8 bases and J by 1 base, with 9 bases between. This CDR3 has 13 residues. The germline gives CDR1 WNHNN, CDR2 SYGVQD (reference sequence). The CDR3 DNA reads TGCGCCAGCCGACGAGGGAGCAATCAGCCCCAGCATTTT. Translation: CASRRGSNQPQHF.

The chain links TRBV12-3 or TRBV12-4 to TRBJ1-1; D unclear. V lost 4 bases to trimming and J lost 1 base, with 7 bases between them. CDR3 length: 13 amino acids. The CDR3 nucleotides read TGTGCCAGCAGTTACTCAAGGAACACTGAAGCTTTCTTT. Its translation: CASSYSRNTEAFF.

The chain joins TRBV2 to TRBJ2-7, with unresolved D. The V end lost 9 bases, the J end lost 5 bases, and 14 bases lay between the germline ends. Germline V lookup: CDR1 SNHLY, CDR2 FYNNEI. The CDR3 extends over 12 amino acids. The CDR3 protein is CASLYCPNEQYF. The CDR3 nucleotides are TGTGCCAGTCTATACTGCCCCAACGAGCAGTACTTC.

The gene calls are TRBV27 and TRBJ2-7; no definite D call. With 5 bases removed from V and 2 bases from J, the gap between germline ends came to 13 bases. CDR3 length equals 14 residues. Germline loops: CDR1 MNHEY, CDR2 SMNVEV (reference sequence). In nucleotides, the CDR3 is TGTGCCAGCAGTCGTCAGGCGTCCCCCTACGAGCAGTACTTC. Protein product: CASSRQASPYEQYF.

The V gene is TRBV5-1, the J gene TRBJ2-3; D might be TRBD1 (5 bases). CDR1 and CDR2 from the germline V gene are SGHRS and YFSETQ. The CDR3 is 14 residues long. V gave up 1 base and J gave up 4 bases, with 10 bases separating them. The CDR3 loop is CASSLLGHADTQYF. The CDR3 DNA reads TGCGCCAGCAGCTTGCTAGGACACGCAGATACGCAGTATTTT.

This clone appeared once. This chain uses TRBV19 with TRBJ2-1; D remains unclear. V was cut by 1 base and J by 3 bases, with 7 bases left in between. The germline CDR1 and CDR2 sequences are LNHDA and SQIVND (reference sequence). The CDR3 totals 14 residues. The CDR3 DNA reads as TGTGCCAGTAGTATAGTTTCAGGCTACAATGAGCAGTTCTTC. Translated: CASSIVSGYNEQFF.

This rearrangement joins TRBV10-3 to TRBJ2-7; 8 positions agree with TRBD1. This CDR3 contains 14 residues. Losses at the gene ends were 8 bases for V and 2 bases for J; bases not matched to a gene: 8. Germline V CDR1 and CDR2: ENHRY, SYGVKD. The CDR3 region has the DNA TGTGCCATCTCCGGGACAGGCGGTACCTACGAGCAGTACTTC. Translation gives CAISGTGGTYEQYF.

The J gene is TRBJ2-1, the V gene TRBV21-1; the D segment call TRBD2 is taken from the table without a DNA check. TRBV21-1 is a known pseudogene. The CDR3 consists of 16 residues. The CDR3 loop reads CASSARVEGPYNEQFF. CDR3 coding DNA: TGTGCCAGCAGCGCCAGGGTGGAGGGCCCCTACAATGAGCAGTTCTTC.

This rearrangement joins TRBV6-6 to TRBJ1-1, with D possibly matching TRBD1 (5 bases). Germline-derived CDR1 and CDR2 are MNHNY and SVGAGI (reference sequence). The CDR3 totals 14 residues. Between the trimmed V and J ends, which lost 5 bases and 7 bases, there was a span of 17 bases. The CDR3 is CASSLRQIMFEAFF. CDR3 nucleotides: TGTGCCAGCAGTCTTAGACAGATTATGTTTGAAGCTTTCTTT.

V usage is TRBV15 and J usage is TRBJ1-4; TRBD1 agrees at 10 bases. Germline values: CDR1 LNHNV, CDR2 YYDKDF (reference sequence). V gave up 2 bases and J gave up 5 bases; unmatched junction bases: 5. CDR3 length: 16 amino acids. The CDR3 DNA reads TGTGCCACCAGCAGACTACCGGGACAGGGGAATGAAAAACTGTTTTTT. Its protein is CATSRLPGQGNEKLFF.

The V and J genes are TRBV11-2 and TRBJ2-6; D is unclear. The CDR3 is 16 residues long. Trimming left V 1 base short and J 0 bases short, with 7 bases between. Per the germline V gene, CDR1 is SGHAT and CDR2 is FQNNGV. Here the CDR3 reads CASSLVHPSGANVLTF. In DNA form, the CDR3 reads TGTGCCAGCAGCTTAGTCCATCCCTCTGGGGCCAACGTCCTGACTTTC.

V usage is TRBV6-5 and J usage is TRBJ1-1; D unclear. Germline V gives CDR1 MNHEY, CDR2 SVGAGI. V was shortened by 2 bases and J by 2 bases, with 15 bases between the two germline ends. This CDR3 has 16 residues. CDR3 DNA: TGTGCCAGCAGTTACCTGGCGGAACCTCCTAACACTGAAGCTTTCTTT. Translation: CASSYLAEPPNTEAFF.

J is TRBJ1-3 and V is TRBV21-1; the listed D gene, TRBD1, was not tested against the DNA. TRBV21-1 constitutes a pseudogene. The CDR3 covers 17 residues. CDR3 residues: CASSKKVTGPSGNTIYF. The CDR3 DNA reads TGTGCCAGCAGCAAAAAGGTGACAGGCCCCTCTGGAAACACCATATATTTT.

The rearrangement uses TRBV9 and TRBJ2-7, with TRBD1 as a possible D gene (6 bases). The CDR3 length is 14 residues. Germline V gives CDR1 SGDLS, CDR2 YYNGEE. V lost 0 bases to trimming and J lost 3 bases, with 10 bases between them. The CDR3 nucleotides are TGTGCCAGCAGCGTAGGATGGGGACACTACGAGCAGTACTTC. Translating it yields CASSVGWGHYEQYF.

This chain links TRBV6-4 with TRBJ2-2, with no clear D. Trimming stripped 3 bases from V and 2 bases from J, with 4 bases between. Germline CDR1 MRHNA, CDR2 SNTAGT. The CDR3 runs to 13 residues. The CDR3 loop reads CASSESNTGELFF. CDR3 nucleotide sequence: TGTGCCAGCAGTGAAAGCAACACCGGGGAGCTGTTTTTT.

The rearrangement joins TRBV9 to TRBJ2-5; D might be TRBD2 (6 bases). CDR1 is SGDLS and CDR2 is YYNGEE in the germline V gene. Trimming cost V 7 bases and J 5 bases, with 18 bases left between them. The CDR3 loop spans 14 amino acids. CDR3 sequence: CASGTQRRGETQYF. CDR3 in DNA: TGTGCCAGCGGCACACAGCGCCGGGGGGAGACCCAGTACTTC.

The chain couples TRBV24-1 to TRBJ2-1, with 9 bases lining up with TRBD1. This CDR3 is 17 amino acids long. The V and J ends lost 3 bases and 8 bases, in that order; junction bases with no gene match: 13. Germline CDR1 reads KGHDR; CDR2 reads SFDVKD. CDR3 bases: TGTGCCACCAGTGATCCGAACCCGGGACAGGGTCGCGATGAGCAGTTCTTC. Residues: CATSDPNPGQGRDEQFF.

The J gene is TRBJ2-2, the V gene TRBV5-1, with TRBD1 identical over 7 bases. This CDR3 has 15 amino acids. V shed 6 bases and J 0 bases; nucleotides not matched to a gene: 5. Germline-derived CDR1 and CDR2 are SGHRS and YFSETQ. The CDR3 sequence is CASTPGTANTGELFF. CDR3 in DNA: TGCGCCAGCACTCCCGGGACAGCGAACACCGGGGAGCTGTTTTTT.

This chain connects TRBV10-3 to TRBJ2-2, with TRBD1 matching over 9 bases. Germline V gives CDR1 ENHRY, CDR2 SYGVKD. J gave up 3 bases and V 6 bases, and 11 bases lay outside the gene matches. CDR3 length: 17 residues. For the CDR3, the DNA is TGTGCCATCAGCCGCCCCCACGGACAGGGGTACACCGGGGAGCTGTTTTTT. This codes for CAISRPHGQGYTGELFF.

The chain joins TRBV7-9 to TRBJ2-1, with D possibly being TRBD1 (6 bases). Trimming left V 0 bases short and J 6 bases short, with 6 bases between. Germline CDR1 reads SEHNR; CDR2 reads FQNEAQ (reference sequence). This CDR3 is 13 amino acids long. The CDR3 DNA sequence: TGTGCCAGCAGCTTAGCAGGGGGCAATGAGCAGTTCTTC. It specifies CASSLAGGNEQFF.